Listed below are T cell receptor beta chains from one sample, sequenced in a study of graft-versus-host responses after intestinal transplantation. TCRdb's table, derived via immunoSEQ multiplex PCR, lists solely in-frame clones and lacks some. The profile covers some 96,000 clones, with roughly 87% appearing a single time and over 0.95% taken by the ten largest. No antigens are known for them. The sample here was unstimulated CD4+ T cells sorted from spleen or lymph node cells, taken before transplant. These receptors originate from a human donor who was the organ donor for an intestinal transplant. CDR3s include the opening cysteine and the closing phenylalanine or tryptophan. The D gene is left open where the match is weak. Rows give clone size only sometimes, using once, few, many, or a class for an expanded clone.

>TRBV19|.|TRBJ1-1|.
CASSISSTGYTEAFF
TGTGCCAGTAGTATTTCCTCGACAGGTTACACTGAAGCTTTCTTT
>TRBV6-6|.|TRBJ1-2|.
CASSYGVTGSYGYTF
TGTGCCAGCAGTTACGGAGTCACCGGGAGCTATGGCTACACCTTC
>TRBV5-1|.|TRBJ1-3|.
CASSFGSEGSVHVGNTIYF
TGCGCCAGCAGTTTTGGGTCGGAGGGATCCGTTCACGTTGGAAACACCATATATTTT
>TRBV19|TRBD1|TRBJ1-6|.
CASSIARTGKNSPLHF
TGTGCCAGTAGTATAGCTCGGACAGGGAAGAATTCACCCCTCCACTTT
>TRBV7-8|.|TRBJ2-7|.
CASSYLGGGQYF
TGTGCCAGCAGCTACCTGGGTGGAGGGCAGTACTTC
>TRBV6-1|.|TRBJ1-5|.
CASSDVGHQPQHF
TGTGCCAGCAGTGATGTGGGCCATCAGCCCCAGCATTTT
>TRBV30|.|TRBJ1-6|.
CAWSGSSYNSPLHF
TGTGCCTGGAGTGGAAGCTCCTATAATTCACCCCTCCACTTT
>TRBV28|.|TRBJ1-1|.
CAGAHRYPPSEAFF
TGTGCCGGGGCCCATCGGTATCCCCCTTCTGAAGCTTTCTTT
>TRBV11-1|.|TRBJ2-1|.
CASSLVGSLYNEQFF
TGTGCCAGCAGCTTAGTCGGCAGTCTATACAATGAGCAGTTCTTC
>TRBV6-1|.|TRBJ1-4|.
CASSGSREELFF
TGTGCCAGCAGTGGATCAAGGGAGGAACTGTTTTTT
>TRBV4-2|.|TRBJ1-3|.
CASGAGNTIYF
TGTGCCAGCGGGGCCGGAAACACCATATATTTT
>TRBV19|.|TRBJ2-2|.
CASSSGRMNTGELFF
TGTGCCAGTAGTAGCGGCAGGATGAACACCGGGGAGCTGTTTTTT
>TRBV4-2|.|TRBJ1-4|.
CASSQAQGKDEKLFF
TGTGCCAGCAGCCAAGCCCAGGGGAAGGATGAAAAACTGTTTTTT
>TRBV2|.|TRBJ1-3|.
CASSLSSGNTIYF
TGTGCCAGCAGCCTAAGCTCTGGAAACACCATATATTTT
>TRBV11-3|.|TRBJ2-5|.
CASSLDSTSLETQYF
TGTGCCAGCAGCTTAGACAGCACCTCCTTAGAGACCCAGTACTTC
>TRBV7-4|TRBD1|TRBJ1-5|.
CASSLPQFPTGHNQPQHF
TGTGCCAGCAGCCTTCCCCAGTTCCCGACAGGGCACAATCAGCCCCAGCATTTT
>TRBV28|TRBD1|TRBJ2-3|.
CASSYHKTGGADTQYF
TGTGCCAGCAGTTACCATAAGACAGGGGGCGCAGATACGCAGTATTTT
>TRBV19|.|TRBJ1-1|.
CATSRGGMLNTEAFF
TGTGCCACTTCGAGGGGGGGGATGTTAAACACTGAAGCTTTCTTT
>TRBV4-2|TRBD1|TRBJ2-2|once
CASGPQGAGGELFF
TGTGCCAGCGGGCCCCAGGGGGCCGGCGGGGAGCTGTTTTTT
>TRBV2|.|TRBJ2-2|.
CASKMDRNTGELFF
TGTGCCAGCAAGATGGACAGGAACACCGGGGAGCTGTTTTTT
>TRBV7-3|.|TRBJ2-2|.
CASSLLPNTGELFF
TGTGCCAGCAGCTTATTACCAAACACCGGGGAGCTGTTTTTT
>TRBV5-1|.|TRBJ2-7|.
CASSFEGSYEQYF
TGCGCCAGCAGCTTCGAGGGCTCCTACGAGCAGTACTTC
>TRBV19|TRBD1|TRBJ2-1|.
CASRTGTNEQFF
TGTGCCAGTAGGACAGGGACAAATGAGCAGTTCTTC
>TRBV5-1|.|TRBJ2-7|.
CASSLDNSYEQYF
TGCGCCAGCAGCTTGGATAACTCCTACGAGCAGTACTTC
>TRBV6-5|TRBD1|TRBJ2-7|.
CASRKGQLTSYEQYF
TGTGCCAGCAGGAAGGGACAGCTAACCTCCTACGAGCAGTACTTC
>TRBV6-5|TRBD1|TRBJ2-7|.
CASSRDRGKDEQYF
TGTGCCAGCAGTCGGGACAGGGGAAAGGACGAGCAGTACTTC
>TRBV30|.|TRBJ2-2|.
CAWSGPRVWIGELFF
TGTGCCTGGAGTGGGCCCCGGGTATGGATCGGGGAGCTGTTTTTT
>TRBV11-2|.|TRBJ2-3|.
CASSFRTGSSTDTQYF
TGTGCCAGCAGCTTCAGAACGGGGTCAAGCACAGATACGCAGTATTTT
>TRBV5-1|TRBD1|TRBJ2-2|.
CASRNDRAPGELFF
TGCGCCAGCAGGAACGACAGGGCCCCCGGGGAGCTGTTTTTT
>TRBV5-4|TRBD2|TRBJ2-3|.
CASSLLAGGSTDTQYF
TGTGCCAGCAGCTTGCTAGCGGGGGGGAGCACAGATACGCAGTATTTT
>TRBV28|.|TRBJ2-5|.
CASSLLETQYF
TGTGCCAGCAGTTTATTAGAGACTCAGTACTTC
>TRBV5-1|.|TRBJ2-1|once
CASSLVGVHEQFF
TGCGCCAGCAGCTTGGTTGGGGTGCATGAGCAGTTCTTC
>TRBV13|TRBD1|TRBJ1-6|once
CASPQGEGGNSPLHF
TGTGCCAGCCCTCAGGGGGAGGGGGGTAATTCACCCCTCCACTTT
>TRBV2|.|TRBJ1-6|.
CASSEDSSYNSPLHF
TGTGCCAGCAGTGAGGACAGCTCCTATAATTCACCCCTCCACTTT
>TRBV28|TRBD1|TRBJ1-1|.
CASTRDSMNTEAFF
TGTGCCAGCACCCGGGACAGTATGAACACTGAAGCTTTCTTT
>TRBV5-1|TRBD1|TRBJ1-3|.
CASSLAGGTGTKTSGNTIYF
TGCGCCAGCAGCTTGGCCGGAGGGACAGGGACTAAGACCTCTGGAAACACCATATATTTT
>TRBV9|.|TRBJ1-4|.
CASSVGGGLGEKLFF
TGTGCCAGCAGCGTAGGTGGGGGGCTGGGGGAAAAACTGTTTTTT
>TRBV18|.|TRBJ1-2|.
CASSPPGEPYGYTF
TGTGCCAGCTCACCACCTGGTGAACCCTATGGCTACACCTTC
>TRBV19|.|TRBJ1-1|once
CASSMGRSRWTEAFF
TGTGCCAGTAGTATGGGGCGCAGCCGTTGGACTGAAGCTTTCTTT
>TRBV28|TRBD2|TRBJ2-7|.
CASTPGGAGGIYYEQYF
TGTGCCAGCACCCCCGGGGGGGCAGGCGGAATATACTACGAGCAGTACTTC
>TRBV15|.|TRBJ2-4|.
CATSQLGSAKNIQYF
TGTGCCACCAGCCAACTGGGTTCGGCCAAAAACATTCAGTACTTC
>TRBV10-2|.|TRBJ1-2|.
CASSDRRGGSYGYTF
TGCGCCAGCAGTGACAGGAGGGGGGGTAGTTATGGCTACACCTTC
>TRBV19|.|TRBJ2-7|.
CASSSRAGHSGRSSYEQYF
TGTGCCAGTAGTAGTAGAGCAGGGCACAGCGGGCGAAGCTCCTACGAGCAGTACTTC
>TRBV6-6|.|TRBJ2-7|.
CASSHREGARYEQYF
TGTGCCAGCAGCCACCGGGAGGGGGCGAGGTACGAGCAGTACTTC